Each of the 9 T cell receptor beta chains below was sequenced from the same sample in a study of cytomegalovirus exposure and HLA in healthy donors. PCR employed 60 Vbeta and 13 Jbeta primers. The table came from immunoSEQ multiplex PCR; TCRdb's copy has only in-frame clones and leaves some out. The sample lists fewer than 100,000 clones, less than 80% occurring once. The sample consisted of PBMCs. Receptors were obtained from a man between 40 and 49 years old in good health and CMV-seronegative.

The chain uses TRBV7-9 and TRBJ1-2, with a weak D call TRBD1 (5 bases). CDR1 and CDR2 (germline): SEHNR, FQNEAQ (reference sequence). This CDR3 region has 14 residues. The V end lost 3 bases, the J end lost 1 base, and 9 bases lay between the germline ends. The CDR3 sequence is CASSFDRINYGYTF. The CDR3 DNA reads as TGTGCCAGCAGCTTTGACAGAATTAACTATGGCTACACCTTC.

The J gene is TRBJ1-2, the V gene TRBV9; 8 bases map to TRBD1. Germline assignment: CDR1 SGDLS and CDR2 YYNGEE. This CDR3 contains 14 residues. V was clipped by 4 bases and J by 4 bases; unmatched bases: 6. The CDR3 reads CASSPPGTGYGYTF. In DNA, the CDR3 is TGTGCCAGCAGCCCCCCCGGGACAGGCTATGGCTACACCTTC. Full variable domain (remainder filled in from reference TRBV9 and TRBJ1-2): DSGVTQTPKHLITATGQRVTLRCSPRSGDLSVYWYQQSLDQGLQFLIQYYNGEERAKGNILERFSAQQFPDLHSELNLSSLELGDSALYFCASSPPGTGYGYTFGSGTRLTVV.

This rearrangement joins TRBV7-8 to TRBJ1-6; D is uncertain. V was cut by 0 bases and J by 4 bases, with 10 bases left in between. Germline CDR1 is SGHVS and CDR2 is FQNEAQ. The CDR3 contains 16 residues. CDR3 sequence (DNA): TGTGCCAGCAGCTTAGCCAGTGGGCATTATAATTCACCCCTCCACTTT. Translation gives CASSLASGHYNSPLHF.

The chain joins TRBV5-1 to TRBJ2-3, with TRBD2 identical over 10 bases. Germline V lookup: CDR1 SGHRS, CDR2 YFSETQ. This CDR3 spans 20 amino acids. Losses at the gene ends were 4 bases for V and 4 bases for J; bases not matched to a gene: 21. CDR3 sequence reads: CASSRMTPTKAGGPADTQYF. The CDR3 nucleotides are TGCGCCAGCAGCCGAATGACTCCGACTAAAGCGGGGGGGCCCGCAGATACGCAGTATTTT.

The CDR3 region has the DNA TGTGCCAGCAGCTTCCTAGGATCCGCTTACAATGAGCAGTTCTTC. Protein product: CASSFLGSAYNEQFF. The chain employs TRBV5-4 and TRBJ2-1; D unresolved. V was clipped by 2 bases and J by 4 bases, with 13 bases between them. This CDR3 contains 15 residues. Per germline, CDR1 SGHNT and CDR2 YYREEE (reference sequence). The complete variable domain, with remaining parts taken from reference TRBV5-4 and TRBJ2-1, reads ETGVTQSPTHLIKTRGQQVTLRCSSQSGHNTVSWYQQALGQGPQFIFQYYREEENGRGNFPPRFSGLQFPNYSSELNVNALELDDSALYLCASSFLGSAYNEQFFGPGTRLTVL.

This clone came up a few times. The CDR3 loop reads CASSRTGAFYEQYF. The CDR3 DNA reads TGTGCCAGCAGTAGGACAGGGGCGTTCTACGAGCAGTACTTC. The chain couples TRBV6-1 to TRBJ2-7; 9 bases agree with TRBD1. J gave up 3 bases and V 5 bases, and 5 bases lay outside the gene matches. Germline CDR1 reads MNHNS; CDR2 reads SASEGT. CDR3 length equals 14 residues.

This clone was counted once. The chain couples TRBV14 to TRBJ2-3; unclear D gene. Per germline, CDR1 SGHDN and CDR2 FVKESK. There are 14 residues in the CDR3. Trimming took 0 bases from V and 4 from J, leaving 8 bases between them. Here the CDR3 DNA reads TGTGCCAGCAGCCAAGAGGTAGCCGCAGATACGCAGTATTTT. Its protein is CASSQEVAADTQYF.

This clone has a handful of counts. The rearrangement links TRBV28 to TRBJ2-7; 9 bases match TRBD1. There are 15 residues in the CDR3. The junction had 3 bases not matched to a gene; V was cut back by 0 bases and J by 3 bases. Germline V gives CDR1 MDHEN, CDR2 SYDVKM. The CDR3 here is CASSLWGTGNYEQYF. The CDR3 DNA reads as TGTGCCAGCAGTTTATGGGGGACAGGGAACTACGAGCAGTACTTC.

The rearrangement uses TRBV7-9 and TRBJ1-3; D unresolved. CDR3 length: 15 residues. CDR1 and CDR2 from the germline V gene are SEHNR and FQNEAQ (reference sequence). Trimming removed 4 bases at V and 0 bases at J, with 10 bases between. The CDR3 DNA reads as TGTGCCAGCAGCTCATCCGGGTACTCTGGAAACACCATATATTTT. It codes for CASSSSGYSGNTIYF. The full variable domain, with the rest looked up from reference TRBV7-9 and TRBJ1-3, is DTGVSQNPRHKITKRGQNVTFRCDPISEHNRLYWYRQTLGQGPEFLTYFQNEAQLEKSRLLSDRFSAERPKGSFSTLEIQRTEQGDSAMYLCASSSSGYSGNTIYFGEGSWLTVV.